One and the same sample provided the 31 T cell receptor beta chains below, sequenced in a study of blood T cell repertoires in COVID-19 (dated by TCRdb to 2020 to 2022). The receptor library was made with the immunoSEQ multiplex PCR assay. Drawn from immuneACCESS, this table holds only the in-frame rearrangements with V and J called that TCRdb kept. Clones are partly lost; checked studies trace under half to an unresolved V gene and leave the rest unexplained. The sample table lists approximately 200,000 clones, 80% to 85% of them with a count of one. The ten biggest clones cover 4.5% to 5.5% of the sample. What was sequenced was peripheral blood. The receptors shown here come from a woman aged 55-70 years who had recovered from COVID-19.

The chain is built from TRBV6-2 or TRBV6-3 and TRBJ1-6, with 7 bases lining up with TRBD1. Trimming took 6 bases from V and 9 from J; bases not matched to a gene: 2. The CDR3 length is 12 residues. The germline gives CDR1 MNHEY, CDR2 SVGEGT. CDR3: CASSDRVSPLHF. The CDR3 DNA is TGTGCCAGCAGCGACAGGGTTTCACCCCTCCACTTT.

The V and J genes are TRBV6-6 and TRBJ1-1, with D unresolved. V was clipped by 2 bases and J by 3 bases, with 7 bases between them. CDR1 and CDR2 from the germline V gene are MNHNY and SVGAGI (reference sequence). The CDR3 covers 13 residues. CDR3 region: CASSYSPHTEAFF. In nucleotides, the CDR3 is TGTGCCAGCAGTTACAGCCCGCACACTGAAGCTTTCTTT.

This chain uses TRBV6-6 with TRBJ2-1, with D tentatively TRBD1 (6 bases). Per germline, CDR1 MNHNY and CDR2 SVGAGI (reference sequence). Between the trimmed V and J ends, which lost 6 bases and 0 bases, there was a span of 15 bases. The CDR3 is made up of 16 amino acids. Written as DNA, the CDR3 is TGTGCCAGCAGCCCGCAGGGGCCCCGCTCCTACAATGAGCAGTTCTTC. Its translation is CASSPQGPRSYNEQFF.

This CDR3 is CASGDIRFYSPLHF. Written as DNA, the CDR3 is TGTGCCTCTGGGGACATACGATTTTATTCACCCCTCCACTTT. This sequence joins TRBV30 and TRBJ1-6, with a tentative D call TRBD1 (6 bases). The CDR3 consists of 14 residues. Germline V gene sequence: CDR1 GTSNPN, CDR2 SVGIG (reference sequence). V was cut by 7 bases and J by 8 bases, with 18 bases left in between. Complete variable domain (other parts from reference TRBV30 and TRBJ1-6): SQTIHQWPATLVQPVGSPLSLECTVEGTSNPNLYWYRQAAGRGLQLLFYSVGIGQISSEVPQNLSASRPQDRQFILSSKKLLLSDSGFYLCASGDIRFYSPLHFGNGTRLTVT.

This rearrangement joins TRBV5-4 to TRBJ2-7; a possible D gene is TRBD2 (5 bases). Trimming stripped 1 base from V and 2 bases from J, with 10 bases between. The CDR3 has 14 amino acids. Germline V gives CDR1 SGHNT, CDR2 YYREEE (reference sequence). The CDR3 region has the DNA TGTGCCAGCAGCTTGTCGGGGAACGCCTACGAGCAGTACTTC. Residues: CASSLSGNAYEQYF.

This clone appeared once. The chain employs TRBV6-4 and TRBJ2-7, with 8 bases identical to TRBD1. Germline CDR1 and CDR2: MRHNA and SNTAGT. The CDR3 is 16 amino acids. With 6 bases clipped from V and 6 bases from J, the junction kept 16 bases outside the gene matches. The CDR3 coding sequence is TGTGCCAGCAGAGGACAGGGCATGACAAGGGGTGTCGAGCAGTACTTC. Protein product: CASRGQGMTRGVEQYF.

This chain uses TRBV4-3 with TRBJ2-3; 14 bases are shared with TRBD2. The germline V gene encodes CDR1 LGHNA and CDR2 YSLEER. The CDR3 runs to 16 residues. Unmatched junction bases numbered 2, after V lost 1 base and J lost 5 bases. In nucleotides, the CDR3 is TGCGCCAGCAGCCAAGGGACTAGCGGGGGGCGAGATACGCAGTATTTT. It translates to CASSQGTSGGRDTQYF.

This clone was recorded once. The chain combines TRBV7-5 with TRBJ1-5; no DNA check was done on the table's D call, TRBD1. TRBV7-5 is marked as a pseudogene. This CDR3 spans 14 amino acids. CDR3 in DNA: TGTGCCAGAAGCAGGACAGCCTCGGAGCAGCCCCAGCATTTT. It is translated as CARSRTASEQPQHF.

The CDR3 loop reads CSAGQGSNYGYTF. Here the CDR3 DNA reads TGCAGCGCTGGACAGGGGTCCAACTATGGCTACACCTTC. V gene TRBV29-1 combines with J gene TRBJ1-2, with 9 positions matching TRBD1. Germline CDR1 SQVTM, CDR2 ANQGSEA. CDR3 length: 13 amino acids. V shed 7 bases, J shed 2 bases, and the junction held 5 bases outside the gene matches.

Here the CDR3 DNA reads TGTGCCAGCAGCCCATCGGGCAAGAGGGATGAAAAACTGTTTTTT. Protein sequence: CASSPSGKRDEKLFF. The chain employs TRBV13 and TRBJ1-4; D gene unclear. The germline gives CDR1 PRHDT, CDR2 FYEKMQ (reference sequence). Trimming took 5 bases from V and 6 from J, leaving 16 bases between them. CDR3 length equals 15 residues.

A few counts support this clone. The gene calls are TRBV5-5 and TRBJ2-7, with 9 bases lining up with TRBD1. The V and J ends lost 1 base and 5 bases, in that order; junction bases with no gene match: 7. The germline gives CDR1 SGHKS, CDR2 YYEKEE (reference sequence). This CDR3 has 15 residues. The CDR3 DNA reads as TGTGCCAGCAGCTTGACGGGACAGGGAATCCACGAGCAGTACTTC. This sequence encodes CASSLTGQGIHEQYF.

V usage is TRBV27 and J usage is TRBJ1-6; D ambiguous. The V gene lost 0 bases and the J gene lost 4 bases, with 13 bases spanning the gap. Germline-derived CDR1 and CDR2 are MNHEY and SMNVEV (reference sequence). This CDR3 has 17 residues. CDR3 sequence: CASSLSVMPEYNSPLHF. The CDR3 DNA is TGTGCCAGCAGTTTATCGGTCATGCCGGAGTATAATTCACCCCTCCACTTT.

V and J are TRBV2 and TRBJ2-7, with 7 bases matching TRBD1. V shed 8 bases and J 2 bases; nucleotides not matched to a gene: 3. The germline CDR1 and CDR2 sequences are SNHLY and FYNNEI. The CDR3 is made up of 12 amino acids. The CDR3 DNA is TGTGCCAGCGGCCAGGGGGCCTACGAGCAGTACTTC. Translation: CASGQGAYEQYF.

This clone was found a few times. V and J are TRBV12-3 or TRBV12-4 and TRBJ2-1; D remains ambiguous. The CDR3 spans 12 residues. Trimming removed 3 bases from V and 7 bases from J, with 7 bases in between. CDR3 nucleotides: TGTGCCAGCAGTTTTCGTCGGAATGAGCAGTTCTTC. Encoded protein: CASSFRRNEQFF.

The J gene is TRBJ2-5, the V gene TRBV18, with unresolved D. Trimming removed 2 bases from V and 9 bases from J, with 13 bases in between. The CDR3 extends over 13 amino acids. Per the germline V gene, CDR1 is KGHSH and CDR2 is LQKENI. The CDR3: CASSPVPLQAQYF. The CDR3 DNA follows: TGTGCCAGCTCACCAGTGCCCCTTCAGGCCCAGTACTTC.

This clone was recorded once. This chain links TRBV18 with TRBJ2-2, with 7 nucleotides matching TRBD1. V dropped 0 bases and J dropped 4; count of bases not matched to a gene: 8. CDR3 length: 17 residues. Germline V CDR1 and CDR2: KGHSH, LQKENI. Written as DNA, the CDR3 is TGTGCCAGCTCACCACCGAGGACAGGCTCTCGCACCGGGGAGCTGTTTTTT. Amino acids: CASSPPRTGSRTGELFF.

This clone was picked up a small number of times. This rearrangement joins TRBV20-1 to TRBJ1-6; no firm D call. The length of the CDR3 is 12 residues. V lost 3 bases to trimming and J lost 10 bases, with 10 bases between them. Germline CDR1 is DFQATT and CDR2 is SNEGSKA (reference sequence). CDR3 nucleotides: TGCAGTGCTAGTGAGGGAGGGTCACCCCTCCACTTT. This sequence encodes CSASEGGSPLHF.

The rearrangement joins TRBV2 to TRBJ2-5; tentative D call: TRBD2 (5 bases). V shed 7 bases and J shed 5 bases, with 8 bases lying between them. The CDR3 has 11 amino acids. Germline loops: CDR1 SNHLY, CDR2 FYNNEI. The CDR3 region is CASKEDETQYF. CDR3 DNA sequence: TGTGCCAGCAAGGAGGATGAGACCCAGTACTTC.

The chain joins TRBV24-1 to TRBJ2-5; D call uncertain. The CDR3 contains 15 residues. Germline CDR1 KGHDR, CDR2 SFDVKD. Trimming removed 5 bases at V and 0 bases at J, with 12 bases between. CDR3 coding DNA: TGTGCCACCAGTGCCCTGGTCACGGACCAAGAGACCCAGTACTTC. Amino acid sequence: CATSALVTDQETQYF.

This clone was recorded a few times. The CDR3 sequence is CASSTPPSHNEQFF. CDR3 sequence (DNA): TGTGCCAGCAGCACACCACCCAGTCACAATGAGCAGTTCTTC. The V and J genes are TRBV9 and TRBJ2-1; D gene uncertain. Trimming cost V 4 bases and J 5 bases, with 13 bases left between them. This CDR3 is 14 amino acids long. Germline CDR1 and CDR2: SGDLS and YYNGEE.

This clone was observed a few times. The V gene is TRBV12-3 or TRBV12-4, the J gene TRBJ2-7, with D perhaps TRBD1 (6 bases). With 6 bases removed from V and 3 bases from J, the gap between germline ends came to 12 bases. This CDR3 is built from 13 residues. CDR3 coding DNA: TGTGCCAGCAGAGCCTTACAGGGCTACGAGCAGTACTTC. This gives the protein CASRALQGYEQYF.

The chain is built from TRBV6-1 and TRBJ1-3; 9 positions agree with TRBD1. The CDR3 is made up of 15 amino acids. The germline gives CDR1 MNHNS, CDR2 SASEGT. V gave up 3 bases and J gave up 4 bases; unmatched junction bases: 4. The CDR3 DNA is TGTGCCAGCAGTGACGGACAGGGGTCGGGAAACACCATATATTTT. It yields the protein CASSDGQGSGNTIYF.

The chain is built from TRBV19 and TRBJ1-2; 8 bases agree with TRBD1. Germline-derived CDR1 and CDR2 are LNHDA and SQIVND (reference sequence). The CDR3 contains 12 residues. Trimming at V came to 5 bases and at J to 8 bases, leaving 4 bases not matched to a gene. CDR3 in amino acids: CASSAGGWGYTF. CDR3 nucleotides: TGTGCCAGTAGTGCAGGGGGCTGGGGCTACACCTTC. The whole variable domain, filled in from reference TRBV19 and TRBJ1-2, reads DGGITQSPKYLFRKEGQNVTLSCEQNLNHDAMYWYRQDPGQGLRLIYYSQIVNDFQKGDIAEGYSVSREKKESFPLTVTSAQKNPTAFYLCASSAGGWGYTFGSGTRLTVV.

This clone was counted between two and nine times. This rearrangement joins TRBV7-9 to TRBJ1-1; possibly TRBD1 for D (6 bases). Germline loops: CDR1 SEHNR, CDR2 FQNEAQ (reference sequence). Trimming took off 2 bases at V and 0 bases at J, with 10 bases between the two ends. This CDR3 has 15 residues. This chain's CDR3 is CASSLQGLLNTEAFF. CDR3 in DNA: TGTGCCAGCAGCTTACAGGGGCTATTGAACACTGAAGCTTTCTTT.

The chain has TRBV3-1 (or the pseudogene TRBV3-2) and TRBJ2-7; a possible D gene is TRBD2 (5 bases). Germline lookup yields CDR1 LGHDT and CDR2 YNNKEL (reference sequence). The CDR3 runs to 16 residues. Between the trimmed V and J ends, which lost 2 bases and 2 bases, there was a span of 16 bases. As DNA, the CDR3 is TGTGCCAGCAGCCAACATCCAGGACTCGCTACCTACGAGCAGTACTTC. Its protein product is CASSQHPGLATYEQYF.

The chain joins TRBV2 to TRBJ2-3, with TRBD1 matching over 7 bases. The CDR3 length is 15 residues. CDR1 SNHLY and CDR2 FYNNEI come from the germline V gene. J lost 4 bases, V lost 6 bases, and 10 bases had no gene match. The CDR3 sequence is CASRADRVGPDTQYF. The CDR3 DNA reads TGTGCCAGCAGGGCAGACAGGGTCGGGCCAGATACGCAGTATTTT.

The gene calls are TRBV30 and TRBJ2-7; 7 nucleotides match TRBD1. Trimming took 7 bases from V and 3 from J; bases not matched to a gene: 9. Germline assignment: CDR1 GTSNPN and CDR2 SVGIG (reference sequence). The length of the CDR3 is 13 residues. CDR3 coding DNA: TGTGCCTTTACACTCGACAGGGTCTACGAGCAGTACTTC. Translating it yields CAFTLDRVYEQYF.

CDR3 DNA sequence: TGTGCCAGCAGCTTAGTTGGGGGGGGCTTTGGAGACAATGAGCAGTTCTTC. Protein product: CASSLVGGGFGDNEQFF. The rearrangement uses TRBV11-2 and TRBJ2-1, with D possibly matching TRBD2 (7 bases). The V end was cut by 1 base, the J end by 5 bases, with 18 bases between. The CDR3 contains 17 residues. Germline V lookup: CDR1 SGHAT, CDR2 FQNNGV.

This chain connects TRBV19 to TRBJ2-3, with TRBD2 matching 10 bases. Germline CDR1 LNHDA, CDR2 SQIVND (reference sequence). V shed 0 bases, J shed 6 bases, and the junction held 0 bases outside the gene matches. The CDR3 is 14 residues long. The CDR3 nucleotides read TGTGCCAGTAGTATAGAACTAGCGGGGGATACGCAGTATTTT. It specifies CASSIELAGDTQYF.

The chain combines TRBV6-5 with TRBJ2-3, with TRBD1 matching 8 bases. This CDR3 region has 14 residues. The germline gives CDR1 MNHEY, CDR2 SVGAGI. Losses at the gene ends were 8 bases for V and 4 bases for J; bases not matched to a gene: 8. The CDR3 DNA follows: TGTGCCAGCGCGAGCAGGGGGCTCGCAGATACGCAGTATTTT. It is translated as CASASRGLADTQYF.

This chain connects TRBV19 to TRBJ1-2; the D is unclear. This CDR3 comprises 13 residues. Germline CDR1 reads LNHDA; CDR2 reads SQIVND (reference sequence). Trimming took 7 bases from V and 8 from J, leaving 17 bases between them. Here the CDR3 DNA reads TGTGCCAGTACCCGCTTGCCGAGTTTGGGCTACACCTTC. This sequence encodes CASTRLPSLGYTF.